These 6 T cell receptor beta chains originate from one sample sequenced in a study of T cells in Graves' hyperthyroidism and ophthalmopathy. Researchers took RNA transcripts and amplified the TCR beta CDR3 regions from them. Using the HTBI primer set, a first-round RT-PCR was run on the TCR CDR3. TCRdb re-called the multiplex PCR reads with MiXCR, one entry per CDR3 protein. The table records 550,000 to 800,000 distinct CDR3 sequences, approximately 15% of them present only once. Sequencing was performed on blood. Receptors were obtained from a man in his forties or fifties with Graves' hyperthyroidism.

This clonotype was observed a handful of times. The chain uses TRBV20-1 and TRBJ2-7; TRBD1 agrees at 8 bases. CDR1 and CDR2 from the germline V gene are DFQATT and SNEGSKA (reference sequence). V lost 1 base and J lost 5; bases outside the gene matches: 10. This CDR3 is 15 amino acids long. CDR3 sequence: CSARVFGQGIDEQYF. The CDR3 nucleotides are TGCAGTGCTAGAGTTTTTGGACAGGGTATCGACGAGCAGTACTTC.

This clonotype was picked up many times. V is TRBV6-2 or TRBV6-3 and J is TRBJ2-5, with D possibly being TRBD2 (5 bases). Germline loops: CDR1 MNHEY, CDR2 SVGEGT. With 7 bases removed from V and 7 bases from J, the gap between germline ends came to 16 bases. CDR3 length equals 13 residues. This CDR3 reads CASTRGREGTQYF. The DNA for the CDR3 is TGTGCCAGCACCCGAGGGCGAGAGGGGACCCAGTACTTC.

Concerning this clonotype: A much bigger clone sits one base away, suggesting this may be a read error. This sequence joins TRBV6-1 and TRBJ1-1; possibly TRBD1 for D (6 bases). Germline CDR1 and CDR2: MNHNS and SASEGT. CDR3 length: 16 amino acids. V gave up 7 bases and J gave up 3 bases, with 21 bases separating them. The CDR3 loop is CASKPDRTRGDTEAFF. The DNA for the CDR3 is TGTGCCAGCAAACCCGACAGGACTCGGGGGGACACTGAAGCTTTCTTT.

In this sample, this clonotype turned up many times. The chain recombines TRBV6-2 or TRBV6-3 with TRBJ2-1, with TRBD2 matching over 13 bases. Per the germline V gene, CDR1 is MNHEY and CDR2 is SVGEGT. V gave up 6 bases and J gave up 8 bases; unmatched junction bases: 4. The CDR3 spans 14 residues. The CDR3 reads CASRTSGRADEQFF. CDR3 DNA: TGTGCCAGCAGAACTAGCGGGAGGGCGGATGAGCAGTTCTTC.

This clonotype was recorded many times. The chain is built from TRBV6-2 or TRBV6-3 and TRBJ2-7; D unresolved. CDR1 is MNHEY and CDR2 is SVGEGT in the germline V gene. The V gene lost 0 bases and the J gene lost 1 base, with 10 bases spanning the gap. CDR3 length: 15 amino acids. CDR3 sequence: CASSYSIHGSYEQYF. The CDR3 DNA follows: TGTGCCAGCAGTTACTCCATCCACGGTTCCTACGAGCAGTACTTC.

This clonotype was observed a few times. The V gene is TRBV28, the J gene TRBJ2-7, with 7 bases fitting TRBD1. From germline, CDR1 is MDHEN and CDR2 SYDVKM. This CDR3 is 14 amino acids long. After removal of 3 bases from V and 4 bases from J, the junction contained 6 bases not matched to a gene. The CDR3 sequence: CASSLAGTVYEQYF. The CDR3 DNA is TGTGCCAGCAGTTTGGCCGGGACAGTGTACGAGCAGTACTTC.